The 19 T cell receptor beta chains reported below all come from one sample, sequenced in a study of T cell responses to AZD1222 COVID-19 vaccine. Only in-frame clones appear in the TCRdb table, and some are missing; sequencing was by immunoSEQ multiplex PCR. Among 150,000 to 200,000 clones listed, 87% were seen once. Sequenced here: peripheral blood, sampled on day 0 of AZD1222 vaccination. These receptors were obtained from an adult in good health.

The chain recombines TRBV29-1 with TRBJ2-6; D gene ambiguous. The germline gives CDR1 SQVTM, CDR2 ANQGSEA. The V gene lost 4 bases and the J gene lost 1 base, with 5 bases spanning the gap. The CDR3 sequence is 13 residues long. The CDR3: CSVGVSGANVLTF. The CDR3 bases are TGCAGCGTTGGGGTGTCTGGGGCCAACGTCCTGACTTTC.

The V gene is TRBV19, the J gene TRBJ2-1; maybe TRBD2 (7 bases). Trimming cost V 1 base and J 10 bases, with 14 bases left between them. Germline CDR1 LNHDA, CDR2 SQIVND (reference sequence). CDR3 length equals 14 residues. CDR3 sequence (DNA): TGTGCCAGTAGTATAGTTTCAGGGGAGGGCGAGCAGTTCTTC. Translated: CASSIVSGEGEQFF. The variable domain in full, completed from reference TRBV19 and TRBJ2-1, reads DGGITQSPKYLFRKEGQNVTLSCEQNLNHDAMYWYRQDPGQGLRLIYYSQIVNDFQKGDIAEGYSVSREKKESFPLTVTSAQKNPTAFYLCASSIVSGEGEQFFGPGTRLTVL.

The chain couples TRBV18 to TRBJ1-2; no clear D gene. Trimming cost V 2 bases and J 0 bases, with 13 bases left between them. The germline V gene has CDR1 KGHSH and CDR2 LQKENI. The CDR3 totals 16 residues. The CDR3, as DNA: TGTGCCAGCTCACCAGTCGGGAGCCCGACTAACTATGGCTACACCTTC. This translates into CASSPVGSPTNYGYTF. The full variable domain, with the rest looked up from reference TRBV18 and TRBJ1-2, is NAGVMQNPRHLVRRRGQEARLRCSPMKGHSHVYWYRQLPEEGLKFMVYLQKENIIDESGMPKERFSAEFPKEGPSILRIQQVVRGDSAAYFCASSPVGSPTNYGYTFGSGTRLTVV.

The chain is built from TRBV15 and TRBJ1-3; D unresolved. The CDR3 spans 15 residues. From germline, CDR1 is LNHNV and CDR2 YYDKDF (reference sequence). V lost 1 base and J 0 bases, leaving 7 bases between the germline ends. The CDR3 spells CATSRGRYSGNTIYF. CDR3 coding DNA: TGTGCCACCAGCAGAGGCCGATACTCTGGAAACACCATATATTTT.

The V gene is TRBV18, the J gene TRBJ1-1, with TRBD1 matching 10 bases. The germline V gene has CDR1 KGHSH and CDR2 LQKENI. This CDR3 region has 15 residues. With V trimmed by 3 bases and J by 3 bases, 4 bases remained unmatched. The CDR3 DNA sequence: TGTGCCAGCTCACCGAGGGACAGGGGTTACACTGAAGCTTTCTTT. Translating it yields CASSPRDRGYTEAFF.

With regard to this clone: The junction departs from germline at one end; a sequencing error may be responsible. This chain uses TRBV19 with TRBJ1-2; TRBD1 might be the D (5 bases). CDR3 length: 14 residues. Germline V CDR1 and CDR2: LNHDA, SQIVND (reference sequence). CDR3 residues: CASTDRFTKYGYTF. As DNA, the CDR3 is TGTGCCAGTACCGACAGATTCACTAAGTATGGCTACACCTTC.

The J gene is TRBJ1-5, the V gene TRBV2; D call uncertain. Germline loops: CDR1 SNHLY, CDR2 FYNNEI. Trimming pared 6 bases from V and 4 bases from J, leaving 7 bases between. The CDR3 has 12 amino acids. The CDR3 DNA reads as TGTGCCAGCAGGAGGGCTAATCAGCCCCAGCATTTT. Translating gives CASRRANQPQHF.

The chain combines TRBV7-3 with TRBJ1-1, with unresolved D. The V gene lost 5 bases and the J gene lost 2 bases, with 9 bases spanning the gap. Germline CDR1 SGHTA, CDR2 FQGTGA. The CDR3 extends over 13 amino acids. The CDR3 reads CASSRSLNTEAFF. DNA for the CDR3: TGTGCCAGCAGCCGGTCCCTAAACACTGAAGCTTTCTTT.

This clone showed up just once. The V and J genes are TRBV19 and TRBJ2-1; TRBD2 aligns across 14 bases. CDR1 is LNHDA and CDR2 is SQIVND in the germline V gene (reference sequence). This CDR3 is built from 17 residues. The V segment lost 6 bases and the J segment 1 base; nucleotides outside the gene matches: 5. The CDR3, as DNA: TGTGCCAGTAGGTCGGGACTAGCGGGAGTATCCTACAATGAGCAGTTCTTC. It specifies CASRSGLAGVSYNEQFF.

As concerns this clone: One end of the junction varies from germline; a read error may be responsible. The chain has TRBV7-3 and TRBJ2-7; the match to TRBD2 covers 12 bases. CDR3 length: 18 residues. Germline CDR1 reads SGHTA; CDR2 reads FQGTGA. The DNA of the CDR3 is TGTACCAGCAGCTCAAGATGGACTAGCGGGATCCAGCCAGCCGAGCAGTACTTC. It specifies CTSSSRWTSGIQPAEQYF. Variable domain in full (rest from reference TRBV7-3 and TRBJ2-7): GAGVSQTPSNKVTEKGKYVELRCDPISGHTALYWYRQSLGQGPEFLIYFQGTGAADDSGLPNDRFFAVRPEGSVSTLKIQRTERGDSAVYLCTSSSRWTSGIQPAEQYFGPGTRLTVT.

The J gene is TRBJ2-7, the V gene TRBV28, with 7 nucleotides matching TRBD1. The CDR3 contains 14 residues. V gave up 6 bases and J gave up 3 bases; unmatched junction bases: 8. Germline values: CDR1 MDHEN, CDR2 SYDVKM. The CDR3 reads CASSPLDRNYEQYF. The CDR3 nucleotides are TGTGCCAGCAGCCCGTTGGACAGGAACTACGAGCAGTACTTC.

The chain joins TRBV6-1 to TRBJ1-5; D call uncertain. The germline V gene has CDR1 MNHNS and CDR2 SASEGT. The ends were cut back, 2 bases at V and 2 bases at J, with 10 bases in the middle. The CDR3 loop spans 15 amino acids. CDR3 nucleotides: TGTGCCAGCAGTGAACACGCCCAGGGCAATCAGCCCCAGCATTTT. As protein: CASSEHAQGNQPQHF.

V and J are TRBV10-3 and TRBJ2-7, with TRBD1 matching over 8 bases. Trimming took 0 bases from V and 0 from J; bases not matched to a gene: 4. Germline CDR1 ENHRY, CDR2 SYGVKD. The CDR3 length is 16 residues. This CDR3 is CAISESLGQDSYEQYF. The CDR3 nucleotides are TGTGCCATCAGTGAGTCCTTGGGACAGGACTCCTACGAGCAGTACTTC.

CDR3 loop: CSASAAVYEQYF. The CDR3 DNA reads as TGCAGTGCTAGTGCGGCAGTCTACGAGCAGTACTTC. The V and J genes are TRBV20-1 and TRBJ2-7, with D unclear. The V and J ends lost 3 bases and 3 bases respectively, with 9 bases between them. The CDR3 runs to 12 residues. In germline, CDR1 is DFQATT, CDR2 SNEGSKA (reference sequence).

J is TRBJ2-3 and V is TRBV6-5; D is uncertain. CDR1 MNHEY and CDR2 SVGAGI come from the germline V gene. This CDR3 has 15 residues. Trimming stripped 0 bases from V and 4 bases from J, with 11 bases between. The CDR3 is CASSYSINRPDTQYF. The CDR3 nucleotides are TGTGCCAGCAGTTACTCGATCAATCGGCCAGATACGCAGTATTTT.

This chain connects TRBV5-1 to TRBJ2-3; 11 nucleotides agree with TRBD2. Germline loops: CDR1 SGHRS, CDR2 YFSETQ. The ends lost 0 bases at V and 4 bases at J; junction bases unmatched: 1. The CDR3 extends over 15 amino acids. DNA of the CDR3: TGCGCCAGCAGCTTGGTAGCGGGGGGGGCAGATACGCAGTATTTT. Translated, it gives CASSLVAGGADTQYF.

The rearrangement links TRBV6-5 to TRBJ2-3; possibly TRBD2 for D (6 bases). This CDR3 region has 13 residues. V was shortened by 5 bases and J by 6 bases, with 12 bases between the two germline ends. The germline gives CDR1 MNHEY, CDR2 SVGAGI. DNA for the CDR3: TGTGCCAGCAGTAGGGACTCGCGGGATACGCAGTATTTT. Translation: CASSRDSRDTQYF.

V usage is TRBV11-2 and J usage is TRBJ2-7, with no clear D. The V gene lost 8 bases and the J gene lost 10 bases, with 12 bases spanning the gap. This CDR3 has 10 residues. Germline CDR1 reads SGHAT; CDR2 reads FQNNGV. Written as DNA, the CDR3 is TGTGCCAGCGGCGAGAACCGACAGTACTTC. Its protein is CASGENRQYF.

V and J are TRBV27 and TRBJ1-5, with a weak D call TRBD1 (5 bases). The CDR3 runs 16 residues. Germline CDR1 and CDR2: MNHEY and SMNVEV (reference sequence). V gave up 11 bases and J gave up 5 bases, with 25 bases separating them. The CDR3 bases are TGTGCCGGGGGGGATCGGAGAGGGATCGGGGATCAGCCCCAGCATTTT. It specifies CAGGDRRGIGDQPQHF.